This is a list of T cell receptor beta chains from one sample in a study of patients and donors after allogeneic stem cell transplantation. A single record per CDR3 protein comes from TCRdb applying MiXCR to the RT-PCR reads. This sample has about 70,000 distinct CDR3 sequences, with about 30% found just once. The sequencing sample was made of blood, either unsorted or a sorted T cell fraction (not recorded which). These receptors originate from a human donor who was either an allogeneic HSCT recipient or a stem cell or donor lymphocyte infusion donor (not recorded which). It is not recorded whose cells these are; they may come from a transplant donor. The CDR3 runs from the conserved cysteine through the conserved F or W. The D gene is left open where the match is weak. A row's size may be missing; if present it is once, few, many or a size class.

.	TRBV2	TRBJ2-1	TRBD2	CASSQSGLAGGLISYNEQFF	TGTGCCAGCAGTCAATCGGGACTAGCGGGGGGTCTAATCTCCTACAATGAGCAGTTCTTC
.	TRBV20-1	TRBJ2-1	TRBD2	CSALPGLAGGEQFF	TGCAGTGCACTACCGGGACTAGCGGGAGGGGAGCAGTTCTTC
.	TRBV28	TRBJ1-2	.	CASRTGTSNYGYTF	TGTGCCAGCAGGACGGGGACAAGTAACTATGGCTACACCTTC
many	TRBV19	TRBJ1-1	.	CASKASYTEAFF	TGTGCCAGTAAAGCGAGTTACACTGAAGCTTTCTTT
.	TRBV12-3/TRBV12-4	TRBJ2-5	.	CASSVGGGGETQYF	TGTGCCAGCAGTGTCGGTGGAGGCGGGGAGACCCAGTACTTC
.	TRBV4-2	TRBJ1-1	.	CASSPSYNTEAFF	TGTGCCAGCAGCCCTAGCTATAACACTGAAGCTTTCTTT
once	TRBV4-1	TRBJ2-2	.	CASSQGWGGGTGELFF	TGCGCCAGCAGCCAAGGATGGGGGGGCGGCACCGGGGAGCTGTTTTTT
few	TRBV20-1	TRBJ1-2	.	CSARGGTSGVYGYTF	TGCAGTGCTAGAGGGGGGACCTCTGGAGTCTATGGCTACACCTTC
.	TRBV18	TRBJ1-1	.	CASSPENTEAFF	TGTGCCAGCTCACCAGAGAACACTGAAGCTTTCTTT
few	TRBV18	TRBJ2-7	.	CASSPRQTYEQYF	TGTGCCAGCTCACCCCGGCAAACCTACGAGCAGTACTTC
.	TRBV18	TRBJ1-1	.	CASSPGMNTEAFF	TGTGCCAGCTCACCAGGCATGAACACTGAAGCTTTCTTT
.	TRBV27	TRBJ2-3	.	CASSLGATSSTDTQYF	TGTGCCAGCAGTTTAGGGGCGACAAGTTCCACAGATACGCAGTATTTT
.	TRBV9	TRBJ2-2	.	CASSAWRGELFF	TGTGCCAGCAGCGCGTGGCGGGGGGAGCTGTTTTTT
.	TRBV7-2	TRBJ2-2	TRBD2	CASSSRTSGENTGELFF	TGTGCCAGCAGCTCGCGGACTAGCGGGGAGAACACCGGGGAGCTGTTTTTT
.	TRBV10-3	TRBJ2-3	.	CAITGGTDTQYF	TGTGCCATCACAGGGGGGACAGATACGCAGTATTTT
few	TRBV7-9	TRBJ1-2	TRBD1	CASSFTGEYYGYTF	TGTGCCAGCAGCTTCACAGGGGAATACTATGGCTACACCTTC
.	TRBV24-1	TRBJ2-2	.	CATSAHTLDTGELFF	TGTGCCACCAGTGCCCATACCTTAGACACCGGGGAGCTGTTTTTT
.	TRBV15	TRBJ1-1	.	CATSRADRDLNTEAFF	TGTGCCACCAGCAGAGCAGATCGAGACTTGAACACTGAAGCTTTCTTT
.	TRBV3-1	TRBJ2-2	.	CASSNWNTGELFF	TGTGCCAGCAGCAACTGGAACACCGGGGAGCTGTTTTTT
.	TRBV25-1	TRBJ2-7	.	CASSEFTGTPYEQYF	TGTGCCAGCAGTGAATTCACAGGGACCCCCTACGAGCAGTACTTC
.	TRBV29-1	TRBJ1-6	.	CSARQGNSPLHF	TGCAGCGCTCGGCAGGGGAATTCACCCCTCCACTTT
many	TRBV12-3/TRBV12-4	TRBJ1-2	.	CASSSRPGGYGYTF	TGTGCCAGCAGTTCCAGGCCCGGGGGCTATGGCTACACCTTC